These T cell receptor beta chains were read from a single sample in a study of blood T cell repertoires in COVID-19. Generated by immunoSEQ multiplex PCR, the TCRdb table keeps only in-frame clones and is missing some. Here the sample spans more than 400,000 clones, roughly 85% being singletons. Material: peripheral blood. The receptors were sampled from a human donor in a cohort sampled during active COVID-19. CDR3s include the opening cysteine and the closing phenylalanine or tryptophan. D genes are given only for firm matches. For some rows the clone size is stated as once, few or many, or as a class when expanded; others skip it.

V: TRBV4-3; J: TRBJ1-2; size: once; D: .; DNA: TGCGCCAGCAGCCAAGGGGCAGGGAAGACCTATGGCTACACCTTC; CDR3: CASSQGAGKTYGYTF
V: TRBV20-1; J: TRBJ1-1; size: .; D: .; DNA: TGCAGTGCTAGTGACCCCCGGGAGGAATCATCTGAAGCTTTCTTT; CDR3: CSASDPREESSEAFF
V: TRBV19; J: TRBJ1-6; size: .; D: TRBD1; DNA: TGTGCCAGTAGCACGGTCGGCGGGACAGGGAGCGCACCCCTCCACTTT; CDR3: CASSTVGGTGSAPLHF
V: TRBV12-3/TRBV12-4; J: TRBJ2-2; size: .; D: .; DNA: TGTGCCAGCAGGACACCCGGGGAGCTGTTTTTT; CDR3: CASRTPGELFF
V: TRBV5-4; J: TRBJ2-2; size: .; D: .; DNA: TGTGCCAGCAGCTTAGTGGGGCTTACCACTGGGACCGGGGAGCTGTTTTTT; CDR3: CASSLVGLTTGTGELFF
V: TRBV11-2; J: TRBJ1-1; size: .; D: .; DNA: TGTGCCAGCAGCTCGGGGGGGAAATTTGTCTTT; CDR3: CASSSGGKFVF
V: TRBV9; J: TRBJ2-5; size: .; D: TRBD2; DNA: TGTGCCAGCAGCGTAACTAGCGGGATTGGAGGAGAGACCCAGTACTTC; CDR3: CASSVTSGIGGETQYF
V: TRBV5-6; J: TRBJ2-3; size: few; D: .; DNA: TGTGCCAGCAGCCCCGGAGGGGGCGCGAGCACAGATACGCAGTATTTT; CDR3: CASSPGGGASTDTQYF
V: TRBV9; J: TRBJ2-3; size: .; D: TRBD2; DNA: TGTGCCAGCAGCGCACGGGGGACTAGCGGGGGCACAGATACGCAGTATTTT; CDR3: CASSARGTSGGTDTQYF
V: TRBV7-2; J: TRBJ1-2; size: .; D: .; DNA: TGTGCCAGCAGCTTTCTACAGATGATTTATGGCTACACCTTC; CDR3: CASSFLQMIYGYTF
V: TRBV6-1; J: TRBJ1-1; size: .; D: .; DNA: TGTGCCAGCAGTGATCAGATTCAGGGAGGGAACACTGAAGCTTTCTTT; CDR3: CASSDQIQGGNTEAFF
V: TRBV7-3; J: TRBJ1-4; size: .; D: .; DNA: TGTGCCAGCAGCCCGGGACTAGCAACTAATGAAAAACTGTTTTTT; CDR3: CASSPGLATNEKLFF
V: TRBV28; J: TRBJ2-6; size: .; D: .; DNA: TGTGCCAGCATGCGCTCTGGGGCCAACGTCCTGACTTTC; CDR3: CASMRSGANVLTF
V: TRBV6-6; J: TRBJ2-1; size: once; D: TRBD1; DNA: TGTGCCAGCAGTCCACCAGGGGGACCCTCCTACAATGAGCAGTTCTTC; CDR3: CASSPPGGPSYNEQFF
V: TRBV27; J: TRBJ1-2; size: .; D: TRBD1; DNA: TGTGCCAGCAGTGCCTACAGGGGGTTCTTTTATGGCTACACCTTC; CDR3: CASSAYRGFFYGYTF
V: TRBV16; J: TRBJ2-1; size: .; D: .; DNA: TGTGCCAGCAGCCAACGGGGGAACTACAATGAGCAGTTCTTC; CDR3: CASSQRGNYNEQFF
V: TRBV7-2; J: TRBJ2-4; size: once; D: .; DNA: TGTGCCAGCAGTTTGTACCCGGGACTGACAAACATTCAGTACTTC; CDR3: CASSLYPGLTNIQYF
V: TRBV30; J: TRBJ2-1; size: .; D: TRBD2; DNA: TGTGCCTGCTTACTAGCGGGCCGCTACAATGAGCAGTTCTTC; CDR3: CACLLAGRYNEQFF
V: TRBV6-2/TRBV6-3; J: TRBJ2-2; size: .; D: .; DNA: TGTGCCAGCAGTTCACCCCGGGACTTCCCTAACACCGGGGAGCTGTTTTTT; CDR3: CASSSPRDFPNTGELFF
V: TRBV7-9; J: TRBJ1-1; size: .; D: .; DNA: TGTGCCAGCAGTTCTAGACCCCCGAACACTGAAGCTTTCTTT; CDR3: CASSSRPPNTEAFF
V: TRBV19; J: TRBJ1-2; size: once; D: TRBD1; DNA: TGTGCCAGTAGTGCAGGGGGCGCCGGCTACACCTTC; CDR3: CASSAGGAGYTF
V: TRBV29-1; J: TRBJ2-3; size: .; D: TRBD2; DNA: TGCAGCGTTGGAATAGCGGGAGGAACAGATACGCAGTATTTT; CDR3: CSVGIAGGTDTQYF
V: TRBV6-6; J: TRBJ2-3; size: few; D: TRBD2; DNA: TGTGCCAGCAGTCCCCAACCGGGACTAGCGGGTACTCGCACAGATACGCAGTATTTT; CDR3: CASSPQPGLAGTRTDTQYF